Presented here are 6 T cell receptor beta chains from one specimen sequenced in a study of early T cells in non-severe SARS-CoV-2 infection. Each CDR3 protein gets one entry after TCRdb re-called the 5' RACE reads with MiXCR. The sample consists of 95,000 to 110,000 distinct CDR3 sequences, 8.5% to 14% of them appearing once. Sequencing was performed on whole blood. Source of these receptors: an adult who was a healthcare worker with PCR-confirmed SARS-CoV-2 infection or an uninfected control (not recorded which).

CDR3 sequence reads: CASSFTSGITYEQYF. The DNA of the CDR3 is TGTGCCAGCAGCTTCACTAGCGGGATAACCTACGAGCAGTACTTC. The chain recombines TRBV7-8 with TRBJ2-7, with TRBD2 matching 10 bases. CDR3 length equals 15 residues. V trimming: 3 bases; J trimming: 2 bases; junction bases outside the gene matches: 4. Germline CDR1 reads SGHVS; CDR2 reads FQNEAQ. The full variable domain, its missing parts supplied by reference TRBV7-8 and TRBJ2-7, is GAGVSQSPRYKVAKRGQDVALRCDPISGHVSLFWYQQALGQGPEFLTYFQNEAQLDKSGLPSDRFFAERPEGSVSTLKIQRTQQEDSAVYLCASSFTSGITYEQYFGPGTRLTVT.

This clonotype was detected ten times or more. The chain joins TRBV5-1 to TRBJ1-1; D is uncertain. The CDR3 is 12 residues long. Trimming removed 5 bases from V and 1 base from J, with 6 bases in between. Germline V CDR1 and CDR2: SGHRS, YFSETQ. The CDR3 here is CASRETNTEAFF. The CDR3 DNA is TGCGCCAGCAGGGAGACGAACACTGAAGCTTTCTTT.

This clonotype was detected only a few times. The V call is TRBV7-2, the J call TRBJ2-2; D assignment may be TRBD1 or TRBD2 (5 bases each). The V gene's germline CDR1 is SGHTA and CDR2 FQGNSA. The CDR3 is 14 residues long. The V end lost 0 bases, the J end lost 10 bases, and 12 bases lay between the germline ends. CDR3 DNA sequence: TGTGCCAGCAGCTTAGCGCTCGTGGGGGTGGAGCTGTTTTTT. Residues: CASSLALVGVELFF.

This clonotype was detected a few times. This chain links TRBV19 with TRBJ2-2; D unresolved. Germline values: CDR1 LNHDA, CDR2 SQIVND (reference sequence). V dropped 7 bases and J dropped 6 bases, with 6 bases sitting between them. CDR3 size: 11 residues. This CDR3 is CASTAPGELFF. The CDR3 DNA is TGTGCCAGTACCGCTCCCGGGGAGCTGTTTTTT.

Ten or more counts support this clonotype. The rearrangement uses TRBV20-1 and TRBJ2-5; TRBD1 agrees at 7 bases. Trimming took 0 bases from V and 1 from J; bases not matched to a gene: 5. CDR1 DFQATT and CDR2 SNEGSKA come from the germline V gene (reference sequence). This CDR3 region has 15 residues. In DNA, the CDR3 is TGCAGTGCTAGAGATCGAGCAGGGGGCCAAGAGACCCAGTACTTC. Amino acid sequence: CSARDRAGGQETQYF.

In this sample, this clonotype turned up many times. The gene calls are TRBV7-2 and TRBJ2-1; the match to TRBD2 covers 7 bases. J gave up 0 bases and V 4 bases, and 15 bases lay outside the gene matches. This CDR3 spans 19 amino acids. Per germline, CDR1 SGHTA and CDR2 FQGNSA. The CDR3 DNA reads TGTGCCAGCAGCTCGACGAGCTTCCGGGGGGTTTCCTCCTACAATGAGCAGTTCTTC. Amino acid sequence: CASSSTSFRGVSSYNEQFF.